This T cell receptor beta chain was sequenced in a study of blood T cell repertoires in COVID-19 (dated by TCRdb to 2018 to 2021). Describing the broader study: Samples from collaborators originated in the United States, Italy and Spain and spanned both the acute and convalescent phases of COVID-19. The prospective study material was composed of cDNA or gDNA derived from T cells, B-cell-depleted T cells, or PBMCs. Subjects who had been exposed to COVID-19, were actively infected with it, or had recovered from it provided the deeply sampled blood TCRbeta repertoires that made up the dataset. The repertoires were made available in a free public database intended to serve as a resource for research on the immune response to SARS-CoV-2. Samples were obtained from the ongoing ImmuneRACE study (first 160 participants) and from 1,254 subjects provided by 6 global collaborators. Nearly every sample came with metadata listing a de-identified subject ID, COVID-19 status, age in years and sex. Where available, HLA class I and class II types were obtained from metadata supplied by the sample provider rather than from assay-based typing.

What the work shows at the level of the full study, not this receptor alone: Clinical and demographic metadata were provided uncurated, with the amount varying by source and participant.

The immunoSEQ Assay, a bias-controlled multiplex PCR, was used to amplify TCRbeta CDR3 regions from genomic DNA. On the study's bioinformatics: Within the assay, amplification of reference gene primers was used to estimate how many nucleated cells each sample contained. To quantify the absolute abundance of each unique TCRbeta CDR3 rearrangement, sequence reads were collapsed and filtered. For each sample, productive Simpson clonality was calculated by taking the square root of Simpson's diversity index across productive rearrangements. TCRdb took over this immuneACCESS table, retaining in-frame rearrangements with V and J assigned. Such tables are incomplete; in checked studies, under half of the missing clones stem from an unresolved V gene, and the remainder is unexplained. V, J and clone size reflect that table, while D and trimming were determined from the DNA. The sample table records 390,000 or so clones; 70% to 90% of these occur just once. More than 9% of the sample is held by the ten biggest clonotypes.

Inclusive of the bounding cysteine and phenylalanine, the CDR3 is 13 residues long. The DNA shown is the 39-base CDR3, in frame from base 1. As encoded in the germline V gene, CDR1 is SGHTA while CDR2 is FQGTGA. V is cut by 8 bases and J by 0 bases, and the space between the germline ends is 5 bases. Comment on this clone: Its antigen remains undetermined. No base qualities exist here, and no much larger clone lies one base off it.

At one collaborating source in Seattle, patients were enrolled during active infection and were followed longitudinally through the course of disease. Collaborating institutions collected whole blood in K2EDTA tubes following their own protocols. Collaborator samples were shipped for TCRbeta analysis as frozen whole blood, isolated PBMCs, or DNA extracted from either sample type. Sequenced sample: peripheral blood. The receptor's source is a woman aged 30 to 39 with COVID-19, enrolled during active disease. The rearranged chain carries TRBV7-3 and TRBJ2-6; the D gene is unclear. CDR3 reads: CASGGSGANVLTF. The DNA sequence is given as TGTGCCAGCGGCGGCTCTGGGGCCAACGTCCTGACTTTC.